The present T cell receptor (beta chain) was sequenced within a study of cytomegalovirus exposure and HLA in healthy donors. Study-level findings and limits: CMV serostatus alone was available as immune exposure information. A later analysis reportedly found fewer N-insertions in an Asian-associated ancestry cluster than the approximately 700-donor mean.

Primers for the PCR totalled 60 Vbeta and 13 Jbeta. Sequenced by immunoSEQ multiplex PCR; TCRdb stores in-frame clones only, minus some. With 70,000 to 80,000 clones in the sample, the ten largest clones hold 2.7%. As regards this clone: No antigen is known for it.

Despite likely unrecorded immune exposures, the donors were nominally healthy at the time of sampling. This receptor was identified in a man in his forties or fifties in good health and CMV-seronegative. The sequenced material came from PBMCs.

The CDR3 region has the DNA TGTGCCAGCAGTTCGGCAGGGAGCACAGATACGCAGTATTTT. Protein sequence: CASSSAGSTDTQYF. The chain has TRBV28 and TRBJ2-3; weak D call: TRBD1 (5 bases). The ends were cut back, 4 bases at V and 0 bases at J, with 8 bases in the middle. The CDR3 has 14 amino acids. CDR1 MDHEN and CDR2 SYDVKM come from the germline V gene.